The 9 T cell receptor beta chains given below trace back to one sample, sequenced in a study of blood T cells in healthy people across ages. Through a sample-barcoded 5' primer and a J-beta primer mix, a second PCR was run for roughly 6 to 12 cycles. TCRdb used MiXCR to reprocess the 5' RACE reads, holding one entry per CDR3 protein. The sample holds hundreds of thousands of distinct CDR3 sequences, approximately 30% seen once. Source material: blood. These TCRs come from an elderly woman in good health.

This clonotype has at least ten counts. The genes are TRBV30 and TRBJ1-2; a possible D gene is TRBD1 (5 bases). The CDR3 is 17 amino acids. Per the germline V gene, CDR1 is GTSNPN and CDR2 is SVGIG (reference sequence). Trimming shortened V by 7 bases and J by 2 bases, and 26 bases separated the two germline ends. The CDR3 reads CAFTKTAITGRNYGYTF. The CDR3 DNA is TGTGCCTTTACTAAGACAGCCATCACTGGTCGAAACTATGGCTACACCTTC.

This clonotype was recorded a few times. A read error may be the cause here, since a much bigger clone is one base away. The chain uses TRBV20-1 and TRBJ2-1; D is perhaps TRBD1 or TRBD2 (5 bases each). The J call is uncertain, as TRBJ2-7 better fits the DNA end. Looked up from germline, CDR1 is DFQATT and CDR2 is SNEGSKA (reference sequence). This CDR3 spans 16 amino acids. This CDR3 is CSAYPLGRSSYNEQYF. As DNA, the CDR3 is TGCAGTGCTTATCCTTTGGGACGGAGCTCCTACAATGAGCAGTACTTC.

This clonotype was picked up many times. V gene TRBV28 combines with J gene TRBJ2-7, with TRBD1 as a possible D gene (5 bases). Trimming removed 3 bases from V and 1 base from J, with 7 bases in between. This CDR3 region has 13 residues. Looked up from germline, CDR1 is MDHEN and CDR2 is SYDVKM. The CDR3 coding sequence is TGTGCCAGCAGTTTTGGGGCGTCCTACGAGCAGTACTTC. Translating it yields CASSFGASYEQYF.

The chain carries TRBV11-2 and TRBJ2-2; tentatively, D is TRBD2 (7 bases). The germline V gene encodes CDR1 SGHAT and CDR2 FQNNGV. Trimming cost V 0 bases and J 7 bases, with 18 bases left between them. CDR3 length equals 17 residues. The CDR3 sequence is CASSLDGGGAHFGELFF. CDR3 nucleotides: TGTGCCAGCAGCTTAGATGGGGGGGGCGCTCACTTCGGGGAGCTGTTTTTT. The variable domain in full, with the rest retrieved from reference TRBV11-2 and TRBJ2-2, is EAGVAQSPRYKIIEKRQSVAFWCNPISGHATLYWYQQILGQGPKLLIQFQNNGVVDDSQLPKDRFSAERLKGVDSTLKIQPAKLEDSAVYLCASSLDGGGAHFGELFFGEGSRLTVL.

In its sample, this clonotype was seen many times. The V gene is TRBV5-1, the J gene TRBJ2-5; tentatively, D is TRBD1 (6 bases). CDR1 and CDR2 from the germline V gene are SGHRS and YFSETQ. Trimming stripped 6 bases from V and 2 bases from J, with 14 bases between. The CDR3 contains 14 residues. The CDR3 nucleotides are TGCGCCAGCAATTTGGGGACATTACAAGAGACCCAGTACTTC. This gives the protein CASNLGTLQETQYF. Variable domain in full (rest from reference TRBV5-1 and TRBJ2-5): KAGVTQTPRYLIKTRGQQVTLSCSPISGHRSVSWYQQTPGQGLQFLFEYFSETQRNKGNFPGRFSGRQFSNSRSEMNVSTLELGDSALYLCASNLGTLQETQYFGPGTRLLVL.

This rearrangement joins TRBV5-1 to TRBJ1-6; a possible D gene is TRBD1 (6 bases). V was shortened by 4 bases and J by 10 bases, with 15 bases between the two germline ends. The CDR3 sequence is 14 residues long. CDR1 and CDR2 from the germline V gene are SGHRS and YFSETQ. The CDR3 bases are TGCGCCAGCAGCCCGGACAGTCAAAGATCACCCCTCCACTTT. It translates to CASSPDSQRSPLHF.

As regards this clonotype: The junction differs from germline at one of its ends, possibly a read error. As DNA, the CDR3 is TGTGGATCCGGGACAGGGGCTATAAATGAAAAACGGTTTTTT. Translation gives CGSGTGAINEKRFF. This chain uses TRBV7-9 with TRBJ1-4; TRBD1 matches at 10 bases. Germline CDR1 SEHNR, CDR2 FQNEAQ (reference sequence). The CDR3 is made up of 14 amino acids.

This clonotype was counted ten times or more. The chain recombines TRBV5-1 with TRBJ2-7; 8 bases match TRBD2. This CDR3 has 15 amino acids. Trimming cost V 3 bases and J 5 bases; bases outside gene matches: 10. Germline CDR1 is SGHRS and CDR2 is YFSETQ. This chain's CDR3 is CASSSPGSGDHEQYF. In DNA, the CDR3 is TGCGCCAGCAGCTCACCGGGTAGCGGGGATCACGAGCAGTACTTC.

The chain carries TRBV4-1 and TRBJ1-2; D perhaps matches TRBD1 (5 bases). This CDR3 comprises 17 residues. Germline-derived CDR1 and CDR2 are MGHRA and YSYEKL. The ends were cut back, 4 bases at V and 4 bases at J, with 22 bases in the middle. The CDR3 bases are TGCGCCAGCAGCCCAGATATCATGGGACGAAGAGCCTATGGCTACACCTTC. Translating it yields CASSPDIMGRRAYGYTF.